This TCR beta chain was documented in a study of T cell repertoires in cytomegalovirus infection (dated by TCRdb to about 2019). A note on the overall study: Donor HLA type was relevant to the analysis, as public TCR beta signatures indicated carriage of CMV infection together with the matching HLA type. General conclusions and limits of the study: The ex vivo response was dominated by HLA-C-restricted CMV-specific TCR beta clonotypes, and the single most frequent clonotype in two of eight donors was supplied by these HLA-C-restricted clonotypes. In both this cohort and an independent cohort of 350 or so donors, the cumulative frequency of public TCR beta family members distinguished carriers of CMV infection plus the relevant HLA type.

In the case of this clonotype: This clone's antigen is unknown. No base quality information exists; no much larger clone differs at one position.

Including cysteine and phenylalanine, the CDR3 has 16 amino acids. The DNA shown is the 48-base CDR3, in frame from base 1. The germline V gene provides CDR1 LGHNA and CDR2 YNFKEQ. Deletion took 0 bases off V and 0 bases off J, with a span of 9 bases between the germline ends. The data were produced on an Illumina HiSeq 1500. Starting from the raw public reads, TCRdb applied fastp trimming at Q25, assembled clones with MiXCR and retained in-frame beta chains. Rows are unified per CDR3 protein, each entry keeping the most common DNA and genes. For this sample there are fewer than 350,000 distinct CDR3 sequences; 15% to 20% appear just once. Around 12% of the sample lies in the top ten.

This TCR was recovered from a human donor in good health (CMV status not recorded). Some clones in this sample may be carry-over from other donors' samples. The source material was PBMCs. Recombination joined TRBV4-2 with TRBJ1-3, with no D gene named confidently. The CDR3 reads CASSQDPLGSGNTIYF. The nucleotide sequence is given as TGTGCCAGCAGCCAAGATCCTTTGGGCTCTGGAAACACCATATATTTT.